Shown below are 17 T cell receptor beta chains from a single sample sequenced in a study of PD-1 blockade in classical Hodgkin lymphoma (TCRdb year 2020). The method behind the library was the immunoSEQ multiplex PCR assay. The source is immuneACCESS, and TCRdb retained only in-frame sequences with V and J called. Part of the clones is not carried over; for the studies checked, unresolved V genes explain less than half of this, and the remainder is unexplained. Within this sample are about 32,000 clones, with around 81% of them counted one time only. Of the sample, roughly a sixth is held by the ten largest clones. The label giving this sample's time point can be read as: cycle 4 day 1 (C4D1), after more than five weeks of nivolumab. All trial patients had relapsed after autologous stem cell transplantation, with cohorts A, B and C differing in prior brentuximab vedotin exposure. This specimen consisted of peripheral blood mononuclear cells (PBMCs), obtained before the fourth cycle of nivolumab. These receptors all stem from a human donor with classical Hodgkin lymphoma.

This clone was observed a handful of times. The rearrangement links TRBV4-3 to TRBJ2-1, with 7 bases matching TRBD2. Looked up from germline, CDR1 is LGHNA and CDR2 is YSLEER. The V gene end was trimmed by 0 bases and the J gene end by 4 bases; junction bases not matched to a gene: 3. CDR3 length equals 15 residues. Here the CDR3 DNA reads TGCGCCAGCAGCCAAGATCGCGGGAGTTACAATGAGCAGTTCTTC. Translated: CASSQDRGSYNEQFF.

The chain recombines TRBV6-1 with TRBJ2-7, with 8 bases matching TRBD2. V shed 4 bases and J 1 base; nucleotides not matched to a gene: 9. Germline values: CDR1 MNHNS, CDR2 SASEGT. The CDR3 is made up of 16 amino acids. The chain's CDR3 is CASSGRTSGTSYEQYV. In nucleotides, the CDR3 is TGTGCCAGCAGTGGACGAACTAGCGGCACTTCCTACGAGCAGTACGTC.

The rearrangement uses TRBV4-1 and TRBJ2-3, with D tentatively TRBD2 (5 bases). V lost 8 bases and J lost 4, with 13 bases in between. The CDR3 runs to 13 residues. Germline values: CDR1 MGHRA, CDR2 YSYEKL. CDR3 bases: TGCGCCAGCGGGAGCCTCGGGGCAGATACGCAGTATTTT. Residues: CASGSLGADTQYF.

The gene calls are TRBV5-4 and TRBJ2-7; no firm D call. The CDR3 spans 12 residues. Germline V gene sequence: CDR1 SGHNT, CDR2 YYREEE (reference sequence). V was trimmed by 4 bases and J by 3 bases, leaving 8 bases between them. CDR3 nucleotides: TGTGCCAGCAGCAGTGACGGCTACGAGCAGTACGTC. Translating gives CASSSDGYEQYV.

This clone appeared once. The chain has TRBV7-2 and TRBJ2-2; D remains unclear. Trimming took off 1 base at V and 10 bases at J, with 7 bases between the two ends. This CDR3 is 12 amino acids long. CDR1 is SGHTA and CDR2 is FQGNSA in the germline V gene. The CDR3 is CASSLGPAELFF. Written as DNA, the CDR3 is TGTGCCAGCAGCTTAGGACCCGCGGAGCTGTTTTTT.

This chain joins TRBV30 and TRBJ1-4; D not certain. CDR3 length: 17 amino acids. CDR1 is GTSNPN and CDR2 is SVGIG in the germline V gene (reference sequence). V was pared by 2 bases and J by 0 bases, with 16 bases between. CDR3 sequence: CAWSPGRRFATNEKLFF. In nucleotides, the CDR3 is TGTGCCTGGAGTCCTGGCAGGAGATTCGCAACTAATGAAAAACTGTTTTTT.

The chain combines TRBV13 with TRBJ2-1; TRBD2 is a possible D gene (6 bases). V gave up 6 bases and J gave up 5 bases, with 17 bases separating them. Germline loops: CDR1 PRHDT, CDR2 FYEKMQ (reference sequence). The CDR3 is 15 amino acids. This chain's CDR3 is CASSPIVRRDNEQFF. The CDR3 bases are TGTGCCAGCAGTCCCATCGTCAGGAGGGACAATGAGCAGTTCTTC.

The rearrangement joins TRBV5-1 to TRBJ2-5, with TRBD1 identical over 8 bases. This CDR3 spans 15 amino acids. Germline V gives CDR1 SGHRS, CDR2 YFSETQ. J lost 1 base, V lost 4 bases, and 6 bases had no gene match. The CDR3 coding sequence is TGCGCCAGCAGCAAGACAGGGGACATCCAAGAGACCCAGTACTTC. Amino acids: CASSKTGDIQETQYF.

This clone qualifies as medium-sized. The chain has TRBV18 and TRBJ1-5; TRBD1 is a possible D gene (6 bases). Germline CDR1 is KGHSH and CDR2 is LQKENI. Deletions cut 5 bases from V and 3 bases from J, with 8 bases between. The CDR3 spans 13 residues. The CDR3 reads CASSGQNNQPQHF. In DNA form, the CDR3 reads TGTGCCAGCTCAGGACAGAACAATCAGCCCCAGCATTTT.

The chain combines TRBV28 with TRBJ2-1; maybe TRBD2 (6 bases). This CDR3 contains 17 residues. V shed 4 bases and J shed 3 bases, with 19 bases lying between them. CDR1 and CDR2 from the germline V gene are MDHEN and SYDVKM. The CDR3 region has the DNA TGTGCCAGCAGTTCCGCCGGGGGATTAGTGGTCTACAATGAGCAGTTCTTC. This codes for CASSSAGGLVVYNEQFF.

The rearrangement links TRBV4-1 to TRBJ2-3, with 7 bases aligning to TRBD1. CDR1 is MGHRA and CDR2 is YSYEKL in the germline V gene. V was clipped by 5 bases and J by 3 bases; unmatched bases: 8. The CDR3 totals 15 residues. CDR3 nucleotides: TGCGCCAGCAGCACCGACAGGGACGGGACAGATACGCAGTATTTT. It specifies CASSTDRDGTDTQYF.

The V call is TRBV19, the J call TRBJ1-2; 10 nucleotides line up with TRBD1. Unmatched junction bases numbered 6, after V lost 3 bases and J lost 8 bases. The CDR3 is made up of 14 amino acids. In germline, CDR1 is LNHDA, CDR2 SQIVND (reference sequence). CDR3: CASSIDRGLGGYTF. The DNA for the CDR3 is TGTGCCAGTAGTATTGACAGGGGGCTCGGCGGCTACACCTTC.

The chain recombines TRBV10-3 with TRBJ1-1, with a weak D call TRBD1 (5 bases). Germline-derived CDR1 and CDR2 are ENHRY and SYGVKD. The V and J ends lost 9 bases and 1 base respectively, with 9 bases between them. The CDR3 totals 12 residues. This CDR3 reads CAISTANTEAFF. CDR3 DNA: TGTGCCATTTCGACAGCGAACACTGAAGCTTTCTTT.

This chain links TRBV5-5 with TRBJ2-7, with D perhaps matching TRBD1 or TRBD2 (5 bases each). V was pared by 4 bases and J by 4 bases, with 15 bases between. The CDR3 has 14 residues. Germline assignment: CDR1 SGHKS and CDR2 YYEKEE (reference sequence). CDR3: CASSLGRGDYEQYV. For the CDR3, the DNA is TGTGCCAGCAGCCTGGGTAGGGGAGATTACGAGCAGTACGTC.

This chain uses TRBV28 with TRBJ2-1; a weak D match, TRBD2 (5 bases). This CDR3 is built from 11 residues. The germline gives CDR1 MDHEN, CDR2 SYDVKM. Deletions cut 8 bases from V and 7 bases from J, with 9 bases between. Here the CDR3 DNA reads TGTGCCAGCTTGGAGGAAAATGAGCAGTTCTTC. Amino acid sequence: CASLEENEQFF.

There are a few counts of this clone. The genes are TRBV11-2 and TRBJ1-2; D might be TRBD1 (6 bases). Between the trimmed V and J ends, which lost 5 bases and 3 bases, there was a span of 10 bases. This CDR3 has 13 residues. The germline V gene encodes CDR1 SGHAT and CDR2 FQNNGV. The DNA for the CDR3 is TGTGCCAGCAGCACCTGGACAGACTATGGCTACACCTTC. This sequence encodes CASSTWTDYGYTF.

The chain uses TRBV4-2 and TRBJ1-3; D unresolved. Germline assignment: CDR1 LGHNA and CDR2 YNFKEQ. Deletions cut 1 base from V and 4 bases from J, with 11 bases between. The CDR3 has 15 amino acids. As DNA, the CDR3 is TGTGCCAGCAGCCAAGGGCTTGGGGAGGGAAACACCATATATTTT. This encodes CASSQGLGEGNTIYF.